One sample yielded the 20 T cell receptor beta chains listed below, sequenced in a study of human T cells and chemical hapten exposure. Each CDR3 protein gets one entry after TCRdb re-called the RACE reads with MiXCR. This repertoire shows around 380,000 distinct CDR3 sequences, about 4.8% found once; its top ten account for approximately 2.1%. Noted time point: patch test 1, 2 weeks after DPC sensitization. Treatment denoted: therapeutic diphenylcyclopropenone sensitization with weekly scalp DPC. This specimen was whole blood, taken in connection with sensitization to the hapten diphenylcyclopropenone (DPC). These receptors were obtained from a woman in her 50s with alopecia areata. Some clones in this sample may be carry-over from other donors' samples.

This clonotype was counted at least ten times. The chain couples TRBV14 to TRBJ2-3; D may match TRBD1 or TRBD2 (5 bases each). The CDR3 is made up of 16 amino acids. Germline lookup yields CDR1 SGHDN and CDR2 FVKESK. The V end lost 4 bases, the J end lost 0 bases, and 14 bases lay between the germline ends. CDR3 loop: CASSLLGAVSTDTQYF. In nucleotides, the CDR3 is TGTGCCAGCAGCCTCCTCGGGGCTGTTAGCACAGATACGCAGTATTTT.

This clonotype has a count of ten or more. The genes are TRBV11-2 and TRBJ2-1, with TRBD2 matching 11 bases. The CDR3 length is 18 residues. Germline CDR1 and CDR2: SGHAT and FQNNGV. J was trimmed by 1 base and V by 4 bases; bases with no gene match: 9. In nucleotides, the CDR3 is TGTGCCAGCAGCTACCGAAGTAGCGGGAGGGATTCCTACAATGAGCAGTTCTTC. This gives the protein CASSYRSSGRDSYNEQFF.

This clonotype was seen a handful of times. At one of its ends the junction is not consistent with the germline gene, which may arise from a read error. The CDR3 is CASIQREGSHEQYF. The CDR3 DNA follows: TGTGCCAGCATCCAGCGGGAGGGCTCCCACGAGCAGTACTTC. The chain recombines TRBV6-6 with TRBJ2-7; 10 bases are shared with TRBD2. Germline V CDR1 and CDR2: MNHNY, SVGAGI (reference sequence). The CDR3 totals 14 residues.

This clonotype was seen at least ten times. The CDR3 nucleotides read TGTGCCAGCAGCTACACGACAGGGCTCGGAGGCGAGCAGTACTTC. Encoded protein: CASSYTTGLGGEQYF. The rearrangement joins TRBV27 to TRBJ2-7, with 7 nucleotides matching TRBD1. Germline trimming cut 6 bases from V and 6 bases from J; bases unmatched to any gene: 14. Germline V gene sequence: CDR1 MNHEY, CDR2 SMNVEV (reference sequence). The CDR3 runs to 15 residues.

This clonotype has ten or more counts. The chain employs TRBV23-1 and TRBJ2-3, with D possibly matching TRBD2 (6 bases). TRBV23-1 is assigned to the ORF class and has an uncertain function. Trimming pared 3 bases from V and 0 bases from J, leaving 7 bases between. This CDR3 spans 14 amino acids. As DNA, the CDR3 is TGCGCCAGCAGTCAGGAGGGAAGCACAGATACGCAGTATTTT. As protein: CASSQEGSTDTQYF.

This clonotype was recorded at least ten times. The chain combines TRBV20-1 with TRBJ1-5; tentative D call: TRBD1 (6 bases). In germline, CDR1 is DFQATT, CDR2 SNEGSKA (reference sequence). Trimming cost V 1 base and J 2 bases, with 15 bases left between them. The CDR3 sequence is 16 residues long. The CDR3 loop is CSARVAGARRNQPQHF. In DNA, the CDR3 is TGCAGTGCTAGAGTGGCGGGGGCGAGGCGCAATCAGCCCCAGCATTTT.

The chain has TRBV19 and TRBJ1-1, with 8 positions matching TRBD1. Germline lookup yields CDR1 LNHDA and CDR2 SQIVND (reference sequence). Trimming took 5 bases from V and 7 from J; bases not matched to a gene: 9. This CDR3 contains 14 residues. CDR3 nucleotides: TGTGCCAGTAGTGGATCAGGGGGCGCTTTTGAAGCTTTCTTT. This sequence encodes CASSGSGGAFEAFF.

Ten or more counts support this clonotype. The chain combines TRBV3-1 with TRBJ1-1, with a tentative D call TRBD1 (6 bases). CDR3 size: 13 residues. Germline CDR1 reads LGHDT; CDR2 reads YNNKEL (reference sequence). Between the trimmed V and J ends, which lost 2 bases and 8 bases, there was a span of 12 bases. CDR3 nucleotide sequence: TGTGCCAGCAGCCAACTAGGGGGATACGAAGCTTTCTTT. It codes for CASSQLGGYEAFF.

In its sample, this clonotype was seen a few times. The J gene is TRBJ1-4, the V gene TRBV18, with TRBD1 identical over 9 bases. CDR3 length: 14 amino acids. Germline V lookup: CDR1 KGHSH, CDR2 LQKENI. J lost 6 bases, V lost 4 bases, and 3 bases had no gene match. DNA for the CDR3: TGTGCCAGCTCACAGGACAGGGGACATGAAAAACTGTTTTTT. Encoded protein: CASSQDRGHEKLFF.

This clonotype was counted ten times or more. This sequence joins TRBV6-5 and TRBJ1-2; TRBD1 is a possible D gene (5 bases). V dropped 5 bases and J dropped 2 bases, with 9 bases sitting between them. This CDR3 region has 13 residues. Germline CDR1 and CDR2: MNHEY and SVGAGI. The CDR3 coding sequence is TGTGCCAGCAGTCCAGGGATCAACTATGGCTACACCTTC. Encoded protein: CASSPGINYGYTF.

The sample holds a few counts of this clonotype. The chain combines TRBV6-6 with TRBJ2-1; 11 nucleotides match TRBD2. Looked up from germline, CDR1 is MNHNY and CDR2 is SVGAGI (reference sequence). CDR3 length: 16 amino acids. The J segment lost 8 bases and the V segment lost 10 bases, leaving 16 bases of the junction unmatched. CDR3 loop: CATEAVAGGPRYEQFF. The CDR3 nucleotides are TGTGCCACCGAAGCCGTAGCGGGAGGGCCTCGGTATGAGCAGTTCTTC.

This clonotype was counted many times. This rearrangement joins TRBV11-2 to TRBJ2-1, with D uncertain. Germline V gives CDR1 SGHAT, CDR2 FQNNGV. The CDR3 totals 12 residues. V shed 1 base and J shed 8 bases, with 6 bases lying between them. Here the CDR3 reads CASSLAPHEQFF. Here the CDR3 DNA reads TGTGCCAGCAGCTTAGCCCCCCATGAGCAGTTCTTC.

This clonotype has ten or more counts. The J gene is TRBJ2-5, the V gene TRBV28, with D maybe TRBD2 (6 bases). CDR3 length: 15 residues. Deletions cut 5 bases from V and 5 bases from J, with 18 bases between. Germline lookup yields CDR1 MDHEN and CDR2 SYDVKM. The CDR3 bases are TGTGCCAGCAGTCCCATAGGCCCCGGAGGGGAGACCCAGTACTTC. Translating it yields CASSPIGPGGETQYF.

The chain has TRBV6-5 and TRBJ2-1, with 7 bases that match TRBD2. Germline V gene sequence: CDR1 MNHEY, CDR2 SVGAGI. J gave up 6 bases and V 2 bases, and 4 bases lay outside the gene matches. This CDR3 is built from 14 residues. CDR3 sequence: CASSYAGEFNEQFF. The CDR3 nucleotides read TGTGCCAGCAGTTACGCGGGAGAATTCAATGAGCAGTTCTTC.

Many counts were recorded for this clonotype. The chain has TRBV5-1 and TRBJ2-7, with 7 bases aligning to TRBD2. The trim removed 2 bases at V and 1 base at J, leaving 3 bases unmatched. Germline V CDR1 and CDR2: SGHRS, YFSETQ. The CDR3 is 14 residues long. CDR3 residues: CASSLTSASYEQYF. CDR3 DNA: TGCGCCAGCAGCTTAACTAGCGCTTCCTACGAGCAGTACTTC.

This chain uses TRBV7-8 with TRBJ2-2, with D uncertain. Trimming removed 1 base from V and 5 bases from J, with 11 bases in between. Germline V CDR1 and CDR2: SGHVS, FQNEAQ. The CDR3 consists of 15 residues. CDR3 protein: CASSLVNSRTGELFF. In DNA, the CDR3 is TGTGCCAGCAGCTTAGTAAACAGCAGAACCGGGGAGCTGTTTTTT. The full variable domain, completed using reference TRBV7-8 and TRBJ2-2, is GAGVSQSPRYKVAKRGQDVALRCDPISGHVSLFWYQQALGQGPEFLTYFQNEAQLDKSGLPSDRFFAERPEGSVSTLKIQRTQQEDSAVYLCASSLVNSRTGELFFGEGSRLTVL.

The chain combines TRBV20-1 with TRBJ1-2; 7 bases fit TRBD1. V gave up 6 bases and J gave up 3 bases; unmatched junction bases: 7. The CDR3 contains 13 residues. The germline V gene encodes CDR1 DFQATT and CDR2 SNEGSKA (reference sequence). The CDR3 loop reads CSARGTAHYGYTF. The DNA for the CDR3 is TGCAGTGCCAGGGGGACGGCCCACTATGGCTACACCTTC.

This clonotype was picked up a small number of times. The chain employs TRBV30 and TRBJ2-7; possible D gene TRBD1, 5 bases. Germline values: CDR1 GTSNPN, CDR2 SVGIG (reference sequence). Trimming stripped 5 bases from V and 2 bases from J, with 13 bases between. The CDR3 has 13 residues. The CDR3 bases are TGTGCCTGGGAAGTGGACAACGCCTACGAGCAGTACTTC. Translated, it gives CAWEVDNAYEQYF.

In this sample, this clonotype turned up a few times. This chain links TRBV7-9 with TRBJ2-7; 12 positions agree with TRBD2. This CDR3 region has 14 residues. After removal of 3 bases from V and 5 bases from J, the junction contained 2 bases not matched to a gene. Looked up from germline, CDR1 is SEHNR and CDR2 is FQNEAQ (reference sequence). The CDR3 region has the DNA TGTGCCAGCAGCTTCGGACTAGCGGGGAACGAGCAGTACTTC. It specifies CASSFGLAGNEQYF.

This clonotype occurred many times. The chain uses TRBV5-5 and TRBJ1-1, with no clear D. The germline V and J ends were trimmed by 4 bases and 6 bases, with 19 bases remaining between them. CDR3 size: 15 residues. Germline V gene data show CDR1 as SGHKS and CDR2 as YYEKEE (reference sequence). CDR3 protein: CASSLFLKGFAEAFF. The CDR3 nucleotides are TGTGCCAGCAGCCTGTTTTTAAAAGGATTCGCTGAAGCTTTCTTT.